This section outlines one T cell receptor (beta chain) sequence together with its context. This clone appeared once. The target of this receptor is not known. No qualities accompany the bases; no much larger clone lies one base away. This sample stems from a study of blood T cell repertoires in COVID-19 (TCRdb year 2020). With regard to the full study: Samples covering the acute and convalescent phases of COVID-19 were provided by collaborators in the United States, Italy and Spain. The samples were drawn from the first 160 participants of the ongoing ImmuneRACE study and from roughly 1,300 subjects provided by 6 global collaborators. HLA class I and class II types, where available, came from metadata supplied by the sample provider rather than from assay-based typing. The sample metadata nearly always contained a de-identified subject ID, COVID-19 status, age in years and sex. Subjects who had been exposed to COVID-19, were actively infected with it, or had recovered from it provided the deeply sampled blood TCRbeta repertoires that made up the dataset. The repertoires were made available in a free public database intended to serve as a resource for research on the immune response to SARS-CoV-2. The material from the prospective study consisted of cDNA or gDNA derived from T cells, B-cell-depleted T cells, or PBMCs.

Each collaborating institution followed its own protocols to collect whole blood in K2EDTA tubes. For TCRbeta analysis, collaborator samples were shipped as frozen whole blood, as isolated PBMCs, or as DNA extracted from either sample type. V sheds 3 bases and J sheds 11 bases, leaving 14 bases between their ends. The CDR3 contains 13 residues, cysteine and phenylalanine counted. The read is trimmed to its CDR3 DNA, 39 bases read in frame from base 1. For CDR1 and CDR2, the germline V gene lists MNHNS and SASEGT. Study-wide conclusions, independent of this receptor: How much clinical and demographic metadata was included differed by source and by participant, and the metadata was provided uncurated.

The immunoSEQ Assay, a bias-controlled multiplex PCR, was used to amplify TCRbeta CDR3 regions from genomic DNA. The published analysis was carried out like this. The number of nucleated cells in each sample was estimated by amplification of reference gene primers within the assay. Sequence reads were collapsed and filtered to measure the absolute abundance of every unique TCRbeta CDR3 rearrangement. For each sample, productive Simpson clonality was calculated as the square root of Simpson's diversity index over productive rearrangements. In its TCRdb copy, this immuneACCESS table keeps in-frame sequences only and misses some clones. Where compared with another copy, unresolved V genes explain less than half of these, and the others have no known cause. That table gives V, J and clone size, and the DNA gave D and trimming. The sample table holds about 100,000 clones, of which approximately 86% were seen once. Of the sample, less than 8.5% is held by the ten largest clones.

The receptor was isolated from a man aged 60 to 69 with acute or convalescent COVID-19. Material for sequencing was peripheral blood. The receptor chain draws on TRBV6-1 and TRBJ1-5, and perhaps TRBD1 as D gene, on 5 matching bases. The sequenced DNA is TGTGCCAGCAGTGAGGTCCCCCGGGGGGCCCAGCATTTT. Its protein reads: CASSEVPRGAQHF.